This T cell receptor (beta chain) was profiled in a study of control samples from healthy donors and cancer patients. Trimming left V 0 bases short and J 5 bases short, with 8 bases between. Germline CDR1 and CDR2: SGHDT and YYEEEE. The CDR3 has 13 amino acids. Generated by immunoSEQ multiplex PCR, the TCRdb table keeps only in-frame clones and is missing some. Of fewer than 120,000 clones in the sample, around nine tenths were seen once. This receptor was identified in a woman in her fifties or sixties with lung cancer. Sequenced material: PBMCs. The chain links TRBV5-6 to TRBJ1-2; D unresolved. CDR3 residues: CASSLGRAYGYTF. The CDR3 bases are TGTGCCAGCAGCTTGGGAAGGGCGTATGGCTACACCTTC.